The rows below give T cell receptor beta chains drawn from one sample of a study of blood T cell repertoires in COVID-19. TCRdb's copy holds only in-frame clones and misses some; the assay was immunoSEQ multiplex PCR. The sample yields over 300,000 clones, roughly 90% seen once. The sample consisted of peripheral blood. Receptors were obtained from a man aged 35-49 years with acute or convalescent COVID-19. The CDR3 runs from the conserved cysteine through the conserved F or W. Fields, in order: CDR3 protein, CDR3 DNA, D gene, V gene, J gene, clone size. The D gene is left open where the match is weak. Some rows have no size entry. The others give once, few or many, or a class for an expanded clone.

CDR3aa: CASSSTSRDQYF
CDR3nt: TGTGCCAGCAGTTCGACTAGCCGGGACCAGTACTTC
d_gene: TRBD2
v_gene: TRBV6-6
j_gene: TRBJ2-5
abundance: -

CDR3aa: CASSLASVNYGYTF
CDR3nt: TGTGCCAGCAGCTTAGCTTCAGTTAACTATGGCTACACCTTC
d_gene: -
v_gene: TRBV7-2
j_gene: TRBJ1-2
abundance: -

CDR3aa: CASSRGDRGYEADTQYF
CDR3nt: TGTGCCAGTAGTAGAGGGGACAGGGGCTATGAGGCAGATACGCAGTATTTT
d_gene: TRBD1
v_gene: TRBV19
j_gene: TRBJ2-3
abundance: -

CDR3aa: CASSFDRRNYGYTF
CDR3nt: TGCGCCAGCAGTTTTGACAGGAGAAACTATGGCTACACCTTC
d_gene: -
v_gene: TRBV5-1
j_gene: TRBJ1-2
abundance: few

CDR3aa: CASRGQGSSYEQYF
CDR3nt: TGTGCCAGCAGGGGACAGGGAAGCTCCTACGAGCAGTACTTC
d_gene: TRBD1
v_gene: TRBV28
j_gene: TRBJ2-7
abundance: -

CDR3aa: CASSLAGAGNTIYF
CDR3nt: TGTGCCAGCAGCTTGGCCGGGGCTGGAAACACCATATATTTT
d_gene: -
v_gene: TRBV5-6
j_gene: TRBJ1-3
abundance: -

CDR3aa: CASSNSGGGAGELFF
CDR3nt: TGTGCCAGCAGCAATAGCGGGGGGGGCGCCGGGGAGCTGTTTTTT
d_gene: TRBD2
v_gene: TRBV27
j_gene: TRBJ2-2
abundance: -

CDR3aa: CASRIQGANEKLFF
CDR3nt: TGTGCCAGTAGGATACAGGGGGCGAATGAAAAACTGTTTTTT
d_gene: TRBD1
v_gene: TRBV19
j_gene: TRBJ1-4
abundance: -

CDR3aa: CASRDRGGNTEAFF
CDR3nt: TGTGCCAGCAGGGACAGGGGAGGGAACACTGAAGCTTTCTTT
d_gene: TRBD1
v_gene: TRBV6-6
j_gene: TRBJ1-1
abundance: -

CDR3aa: CASSLGQGNEKLFF
CDR3nt: TGTGCCAGCAGCTTAGGGCAGGGTAATGAAAAACTGTTTTTT
d_gene: -
v_gene: TRBV7-9
j_gene: TRBJ1-4
abundance: few

CDR3aa: CASSPTRDSEQYF
CDR3nt: TGTGCCAGCTCACCAACCAGGGACTCCGAGCAGTACTTC
d_gene: -
v_gene: TRBV18
j_gene: TRBJ2-7
abundance: -

CDR3aa: CASSPTGTGVEKLFF
CDR3nt: TGTGCCAGCAGTCCAACCGGGACAGGGGTCGAAAAACTGTTTTTT
d_gene: TRBD1
v_gene: TRBV27
j_gene: TRBJ1-4
abundance: -

CDR3aa: CASSLAQTGNYEQYF
CDR3nt: TGCGCCAGCAGCTTGGCCCAGACAGGGAACTACGAGCAGTACTTC
d_gene: TRBD1
v_gene: TRBV5-1
j_gene: TRBJ2-7
abundance: -

CDR3aa: CAISVNSEGSEQYF
CDR3nt: TGTGCCATCAGTGTGAATAGTGAGGGCTCCGAGCAGTACTTC
d_gene: -
v_gene: TRBV10-3
j_gene: TRBJ2-7
abundance: -